This T cell receptor (beta chain) was documented in a study of PD-L1 blockade in urothelial cancer. As to time point: peripheral blood 6 weeks after treatment start. Generated by immunoSEQ multiplex PCR, the TCRdb table keeps only in-frame clones and is missing some. The sample has 29,000 or so clones; roughly three quarters are singletons. The CDR3 runs to 14 residues. The V gene lost 3 bases and the J gene lost 0 bases, with 8 bases spanning the gap. Germline CDR1 reads MGHDK; CDR2 reads SYGVNS. Specimen: PBMCs, collected around atezolizumab (anti-PD-L1) treatment. The receptor comes from a man aged 70-80 years with urothelial cancer. This chain connects TRBV25-1 to TRBJ1-1; weak D call: TRBD1 (5 bases). The DNA of the CDR3 is TGTGCCAGCAGTGACAGGGTCATGAACACTGAAGCTTTCTTT. Protein product: CASSDRVMNTEAFF.